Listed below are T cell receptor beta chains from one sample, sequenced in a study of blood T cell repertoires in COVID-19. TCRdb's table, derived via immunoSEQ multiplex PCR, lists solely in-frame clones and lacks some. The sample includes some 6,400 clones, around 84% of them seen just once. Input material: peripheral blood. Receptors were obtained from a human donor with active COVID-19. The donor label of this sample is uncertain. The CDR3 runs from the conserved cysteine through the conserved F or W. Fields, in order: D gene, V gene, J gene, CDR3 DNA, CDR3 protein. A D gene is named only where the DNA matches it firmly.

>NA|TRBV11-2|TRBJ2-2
TGTGCCAGCAGCTTAGATCTCGGGGAGCTGTTTTTT
CASSLDLGELFF
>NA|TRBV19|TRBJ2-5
TGTGCCAGTAGCCGAAACAGGGCCGGTGAGACCCAGTACTTC
CASSRNRAGETQYF
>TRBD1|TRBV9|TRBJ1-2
TGTGCCAGCAGCCAAGATGAGGGGGCGCGGTATGGCTACACCTTC
CASSQDEGARYGYTF
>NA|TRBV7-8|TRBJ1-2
TGTGCCAGCAGCTTAGTACTTCCAGGGCTTCATGGCTACACCTTC
CASSLVLPGLHGYTF
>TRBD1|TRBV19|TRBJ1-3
TGTGCCAGTCCGGGACAGACTGGAAACACCATATATTTT
CASPGQTGNTIYF
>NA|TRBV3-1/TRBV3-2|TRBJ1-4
TGTGCCAGCAGCCAATTGAGTGGTGATGAAAAACTGTTTTTT
CASSQLSGDEKLFF
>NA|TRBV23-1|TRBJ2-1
TGCGCCAGCAGTCAATCTGCAGGTGAGATGGTTAATGAGCAGTTCTTC
CASSQSAGEMVNEQFF
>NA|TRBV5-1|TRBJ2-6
TGCGCCAGCAGCTTGAACAGTGCTGACTCTGGGGCCAACGTCCTGACTTTC
CASSLNSADSGANVLTF
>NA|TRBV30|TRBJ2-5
TGTGCCTGCACACAGGGTTCAGGAGAGACCCAGTACTTC
CACTQGSGETQYF
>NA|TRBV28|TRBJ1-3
TGTGCCAGCAGAGTATCGAGCTCTGGAAACACCATATATTTT
CASRVSSSGNTIYF
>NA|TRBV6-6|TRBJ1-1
TGTGCCAGCCTTTCAGGGAAAAACACTGAAGCTTTCTTT
CASLSGKNTEAFF
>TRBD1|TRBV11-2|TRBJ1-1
TGTGCCAGCAGCTTGATAGGGGGCCGGACTGAAGCTTTCTTT
CASSLIGGRTEAFF